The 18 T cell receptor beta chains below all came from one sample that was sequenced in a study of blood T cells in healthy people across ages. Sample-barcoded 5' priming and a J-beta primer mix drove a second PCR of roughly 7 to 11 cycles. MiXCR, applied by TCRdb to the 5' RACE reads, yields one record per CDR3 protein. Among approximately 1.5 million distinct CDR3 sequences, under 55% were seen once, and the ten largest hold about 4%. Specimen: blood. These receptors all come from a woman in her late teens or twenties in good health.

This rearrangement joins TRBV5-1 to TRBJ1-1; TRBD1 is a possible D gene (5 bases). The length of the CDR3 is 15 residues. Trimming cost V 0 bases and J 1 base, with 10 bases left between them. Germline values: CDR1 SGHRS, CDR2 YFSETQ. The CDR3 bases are TGCGCCAGCAGCTTGGATGGCAGGGAGAACACTGAAGCTTTCTTT. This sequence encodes CASSLDGRENTEAFF. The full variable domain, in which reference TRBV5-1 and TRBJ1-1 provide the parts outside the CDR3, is KAGVTQTPRYLIKTRGQQVTLSCSPISGHRSVSWYQQTPGQGLQFLFEYFSETQRNKGNFPGRFSGRQFSNSRSEMNVSTLELGDSALYLCASSLDGRENTEAFFGQGTRLTVV.

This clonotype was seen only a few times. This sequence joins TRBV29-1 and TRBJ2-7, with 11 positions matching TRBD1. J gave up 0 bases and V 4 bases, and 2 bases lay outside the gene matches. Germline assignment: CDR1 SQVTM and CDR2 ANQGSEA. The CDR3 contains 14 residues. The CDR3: CSVGDRGGSYEQYF. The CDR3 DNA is TGCAGCGTTGGGGACAGGGGGGGCTCCTACGAGCAGTACTTC.

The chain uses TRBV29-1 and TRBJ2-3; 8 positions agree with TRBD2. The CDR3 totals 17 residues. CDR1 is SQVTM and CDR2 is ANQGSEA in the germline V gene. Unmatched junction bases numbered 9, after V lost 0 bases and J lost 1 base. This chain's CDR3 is CSVEEEGAGGGTDTQYF. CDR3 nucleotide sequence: TGCAGCGTTGAAGAGGAAGGGGCGGGAGGAGGCACAGATACGCAGTATTTT.

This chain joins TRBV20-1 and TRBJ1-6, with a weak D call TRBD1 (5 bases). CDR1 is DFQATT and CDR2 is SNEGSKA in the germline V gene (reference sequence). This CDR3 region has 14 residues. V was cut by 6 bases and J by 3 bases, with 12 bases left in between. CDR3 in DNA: TGCAGTGCGACGACAGCGAACTATAATTCACCCCTCCACTTT. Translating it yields CSATTANYNSPLHF.

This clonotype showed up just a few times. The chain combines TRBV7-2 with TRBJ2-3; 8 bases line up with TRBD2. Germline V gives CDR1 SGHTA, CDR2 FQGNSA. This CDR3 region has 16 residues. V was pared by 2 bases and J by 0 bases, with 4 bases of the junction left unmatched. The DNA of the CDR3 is TGTGCCAGCAGCTTACAGTTAGCGGGGAGCACAGATACGCAGTATTTT. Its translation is CASSLQLAGSTDTQYF. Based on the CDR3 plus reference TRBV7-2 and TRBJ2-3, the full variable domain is GAGVSQSPSNKVTEKGKDVELRCDPISGHTALYWYRQSLGQGLEFLIYFQGNSAPDKSGLPSDRFSAERTGGSVSTLTIQRTQQEDSAVYLCASSLQLAGSTDTQYFGPGTRLTVL.

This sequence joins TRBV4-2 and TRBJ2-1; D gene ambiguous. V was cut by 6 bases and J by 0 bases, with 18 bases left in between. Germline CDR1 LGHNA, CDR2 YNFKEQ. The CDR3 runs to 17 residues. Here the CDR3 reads CASRMGSGLSSYNEQFF. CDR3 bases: TGTGCCAGCAGAATGGGATCCGGCCTGAGCTCCTACAATGAGCAGTTCTTC.

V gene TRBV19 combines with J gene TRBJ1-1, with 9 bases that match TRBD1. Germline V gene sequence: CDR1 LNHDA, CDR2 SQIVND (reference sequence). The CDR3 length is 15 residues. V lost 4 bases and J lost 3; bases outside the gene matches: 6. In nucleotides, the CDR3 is TGTGCCAGTAGTACCCTTACAGGGGGCGACACTGAAGCTTTCTTT. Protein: CASSTLTGGDTEAFF.

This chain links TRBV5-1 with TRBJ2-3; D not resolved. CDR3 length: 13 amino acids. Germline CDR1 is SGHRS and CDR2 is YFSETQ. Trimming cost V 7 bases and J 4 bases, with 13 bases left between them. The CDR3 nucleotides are TGCGCCAGCGGTAGTGAAGTTTCAGATACGCAGTATTTT. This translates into CASGSEVSDTQYF. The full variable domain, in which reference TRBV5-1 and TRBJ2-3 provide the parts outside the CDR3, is KAGVTQTPRYLIKTRGQQVTLSCSPISGHRSVSWYQQTPGQGLQFLFEYFSETQRNKGNFPGRFSGRQFSNSRSEMNVSTLELGDSALYLCASGSEVSDTQYFGPGTRLTVL.

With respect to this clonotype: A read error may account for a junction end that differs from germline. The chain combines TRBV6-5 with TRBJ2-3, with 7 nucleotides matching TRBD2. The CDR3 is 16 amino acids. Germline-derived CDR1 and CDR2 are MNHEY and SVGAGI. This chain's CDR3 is CASSYEPRGGTDTQYF. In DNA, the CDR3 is TGTGCTAGCAGTTACGAACCCCGGGGGGGCACAGATACGCAGTATTTT.

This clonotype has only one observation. Written as DNA, the CDR3 is TGTGCCTGGAGTGGGACCGGGTCGCCCCAAGAGACCCAGTACTTC. Its translation: CAWSGTGSPQETQYF. The chain employs TRBV30 and TRBJ2-5, with D unresolved. The CDR3 sequence is 15 residues long. The ends were cut back, 1 base at V and 1 base at J, with 13 bases in the middle. Germline loops: CDR1 GTSNPN, CDR2 SVGIG (reference sequence).

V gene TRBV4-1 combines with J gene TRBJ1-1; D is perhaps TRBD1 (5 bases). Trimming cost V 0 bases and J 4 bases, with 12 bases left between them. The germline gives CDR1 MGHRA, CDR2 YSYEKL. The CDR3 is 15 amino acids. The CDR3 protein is CASSQDPGYPTEAFF. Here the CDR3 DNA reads TGCGCCAGCAGCCAAGATCCAGGGTACCCCACTGAAGCTTTCTTT.

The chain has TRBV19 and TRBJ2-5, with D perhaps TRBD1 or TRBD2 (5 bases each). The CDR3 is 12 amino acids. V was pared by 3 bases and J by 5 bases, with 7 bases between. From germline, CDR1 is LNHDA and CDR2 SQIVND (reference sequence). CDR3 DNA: TGTGCCAGTAGTATGGGGGTTGAGACCCAGTACTTC. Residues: CASSMGVETQYF.

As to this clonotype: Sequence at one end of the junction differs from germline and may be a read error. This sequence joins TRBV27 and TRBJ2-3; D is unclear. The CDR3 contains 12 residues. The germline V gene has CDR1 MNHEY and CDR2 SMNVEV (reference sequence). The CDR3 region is CAISSLSDTQYF. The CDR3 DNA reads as TGTGCCATCAGTTCCCTCTCAGATACGCAGTATTTT.

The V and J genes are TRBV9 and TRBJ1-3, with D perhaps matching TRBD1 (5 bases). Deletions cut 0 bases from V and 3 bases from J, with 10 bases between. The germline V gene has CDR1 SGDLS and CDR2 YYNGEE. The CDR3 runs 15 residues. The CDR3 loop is CASSVGSGNGNTIYF. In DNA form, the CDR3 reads TGTGCCAGCAGCGTAGGCTCAGGGAATGGAAACACCATATATTTT.

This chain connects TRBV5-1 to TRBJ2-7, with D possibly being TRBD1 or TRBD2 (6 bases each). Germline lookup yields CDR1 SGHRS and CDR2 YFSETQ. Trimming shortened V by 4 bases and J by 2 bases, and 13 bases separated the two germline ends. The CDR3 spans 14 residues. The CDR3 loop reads CASSVEGQTYEQYF. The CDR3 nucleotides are TGCGCCAGCAGCGTGGAGGGACAAACCTACGAGCAGTACTTC. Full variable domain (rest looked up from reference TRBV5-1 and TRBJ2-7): KAGVTQTPRYLIKTRGQQVTLSCSPISGHRSVSWYQQTPGQGLQFLFEYFSETQRNKGNFPGRFSGRQFSNSRSEMNVSTLELGDSALYLCASSVEGQTYEQYFGPGTRLTVT.

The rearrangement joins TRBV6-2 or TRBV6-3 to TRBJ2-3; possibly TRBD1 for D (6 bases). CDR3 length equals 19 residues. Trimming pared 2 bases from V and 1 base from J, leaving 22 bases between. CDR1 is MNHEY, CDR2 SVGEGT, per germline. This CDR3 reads CASSYAGVYRRGGTDTQYF. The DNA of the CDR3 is TGTGCCAGCAGTTACGCAGGGGTCTACCGACGAGGCGGCACAGATACGCAGTATTTT.

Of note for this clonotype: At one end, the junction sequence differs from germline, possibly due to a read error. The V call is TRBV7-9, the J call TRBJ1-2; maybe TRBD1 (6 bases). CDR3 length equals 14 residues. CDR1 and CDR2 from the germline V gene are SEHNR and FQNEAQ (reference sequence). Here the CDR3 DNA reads TGTGCCGGCAGCTTAGCGGGGGGCCCTGATGGCTACACCTTC. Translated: CAGSLAGGPDGYTF. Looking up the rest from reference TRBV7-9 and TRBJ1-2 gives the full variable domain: DTGVSQNPRHKITKRGQNVTFRCDPISEHNRLYWYRQTLGQGPEFLTYFQNEAQLEKSRLLSDRFSAERPKGSFSTLEIQRTEQGDSAMYLCAGSLAGGPDGYTFGSGTRLTVV.

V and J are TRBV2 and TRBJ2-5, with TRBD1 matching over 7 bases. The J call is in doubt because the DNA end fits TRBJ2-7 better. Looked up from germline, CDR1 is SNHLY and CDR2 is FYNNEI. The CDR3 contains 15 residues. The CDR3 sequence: CASSGRQGSFYEQYF. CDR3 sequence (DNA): TGTGCCAGCAGTGGCCGACAGGGTTCTTTCTACGAGCAGTACTTC.